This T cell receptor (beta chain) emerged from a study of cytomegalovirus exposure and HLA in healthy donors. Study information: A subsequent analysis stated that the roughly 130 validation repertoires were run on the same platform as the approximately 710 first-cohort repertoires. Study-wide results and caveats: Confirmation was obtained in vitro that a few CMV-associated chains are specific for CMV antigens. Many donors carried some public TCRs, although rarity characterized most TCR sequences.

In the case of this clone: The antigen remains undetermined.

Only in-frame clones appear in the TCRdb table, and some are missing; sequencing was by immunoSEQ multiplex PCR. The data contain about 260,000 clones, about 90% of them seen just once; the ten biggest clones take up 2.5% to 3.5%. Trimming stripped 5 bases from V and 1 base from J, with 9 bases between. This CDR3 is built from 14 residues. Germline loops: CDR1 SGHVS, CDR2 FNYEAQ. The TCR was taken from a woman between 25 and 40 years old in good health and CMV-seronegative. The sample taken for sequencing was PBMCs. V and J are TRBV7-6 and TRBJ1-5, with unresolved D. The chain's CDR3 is CASSTGPSNQPQHF. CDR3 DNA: TGTGCCAGCAGCACTGGACCCAGCAATCAGCCCCAGCATTTT.